The 26 T cell receptor beta chains in this list originate from one sample, sequenced in a study of cytotoxic CD8 clonotypes in ibrutinib-treated CLL. Assay used: immunoSEQ multiplex PCR; TCRdb lists only in-frame clones, some missing. The data show about 120,000 clones, with 45% to 65% seen just once and 37% held by the top ten. The specimen comprised PBMCs, sampled after 24 months of ibrutinib treatment. These receptors were obtained from a human donor with chronic lymphocytic leukemia.

V is TRBV5-1 and J is TRBJ2-7; D uncertain. The germline CDR1 and CDR2 sequences are SGHRS and YFSETQ. The CDR3 spans 13 residues. V lost 4 bases and J lost 7, with 15 bases in between. The CDR3 here is CASSPFAVEEQYF. The CDR3 nucleotides read TGCGCCAGCAGCCCTTTCGCGGTAGAAGAGCAGTACTTC.

The gene calls are TRBV6-6 and TRBJ1-3; D not resolved. The CDR3 has 11 residues. Trimming left V 10 bases short and J 2 bases short, with 6 bases between. CDR1 and CDR2 (germline): MNHNY, SVGAGI (reference sequence). The CDR3 DNA is TGTGCCACCCGCCCTGGAAACACCATATATTTT. It is translated as CATRPGNTIYF.

The chain joins TRBV14 to TRBJ1-4; tentatively, D is TRBD1 (5 bases). Deletions cut 6 bases from V and 3 bases from J, with 14 bases between. Germline CDR1 SGHDN, CDR2 FVKESK. The CDR3 loop spans 15 amino acids. CDR3 sequence (DNA): TGTGCCAGCAGTCCATGGGGGTCTTCTAATGAAAAACTGTTTTTT. Translation gives CASSPWGSSNEKLFF. The full variable domain, rest sourced from reference TRBV14 and TRBJ1-4, is EAGVTQFPSHSVIEKGQTVTLRCDPISGHDNLYWYRRVMGKEIKFLLHFVKESKQDESGMPNNRFLAERTGGTYSTLKVQPAELEDSGVYFCASSPWGSSNEKLFFGSGTQLSVL.

This sequence joins TRBV10-3 and TRBJ1-6; TRBD1 aligns across 11 bases. V gave up 3 bases and J gave up 9 bases; unmatched junction bases: 10. The CDR3 length is 17 residues. The germline V gene encodes CDR1 ENHRY and CDR2 SYGVKD. CDR3 protein: CAISDPPAGTGGSPLHF. The CDR3 DNA follows: TGTGCCATCAGTGACCCGCCGGCCGGGACAGGGGGTTCACCCCTCCACTTT.

The chain combines TRBV27 with TRBJ2-7; TRBD2 matches 7 bases. CDR1 MNHEY and CDR2 SMNVEV come from the germline V gene (reference sequence). The J segment lost 0 bases and the V segment lost 4 bases, leaving 6 bases of the junction unmatched. CDR3 length equals 15 residues. CDR3 sequence: CASSSGGRPSYEQYF. Written as DNA, the CDR3 is TGTGCCAGCAGTTCCGGGGGGAGACCCTCCTACGAGCAGTACTTC.

The chain employs TRBV30 and TRBJ1-2; D is perhaps TRBD1 (6 bases). The germline V gene has CDR1 GTSNPN and CDR2 SVGIG (reference sequence). This CDR3 spans 14 amino acids. The V end lost 5 bases, the J end lost 8 bases, and 21 bases lay between the germline ends. CDR3 residues: CAWFRPGRQEGYTF. CDR3 coding DNA: TGTGCCTGGTTTCGCCCGGGACGACAGGAGGGCTACACCTTC.

The chain carries TRBV11-2 and TRBJ2-7; tentative D call: TRBD1 (5 bases). Trimming took off 0 bases at V and 0 bases at J, with 9 bases between the two ends. This CDR3 contains 15 residues. Germline CDR1 reads SGHAT; CDR2 reads FQNNGV. CDR3 sequence: CASSLEGQGSYEQYF. CDR3 coding DNA: TGTGCCAGCAGCTTAGAAGGTCAGGGCTCCTACGAGCAGTACTTC.

The rearrangement uses TRBV6-9 and TRBJ1-2; D might be TRBD1 (6 bases). Trimming stripped 6 bases from V and 13 bases from J, with 21 bases between. This CDR3 region has 13 residues. Germline V gene sequence: CDR1 MNHGY, CDR2 SVAAGI. The CDR3 region has the DNA TGTGCCAGCAGGCAGGACAGCCGCACCGTAAGCACCTTC. It specifies CASRQDSRTVSTF.

The chain employs TRBV15 and TRBJ2-7, with TRBD1 matching over 8 bases. This CDR3 contains 16 residues. Germline V gene lookup returns CDR1 LNHNV and CDR2 YYDKDF (reference sequence). The J segment lost 0 bases and the V segment lost 1 base, leaving 5 bases of the junction unmatched. The CDR3 protein is CATSRALTGASYEQYF. The CDR3 region has the DNA TGTGCCACCAGCAGAGCCCTGACAGGGGCCTCCTACGAGCAGTACTTC.

This rearrangement joins TRBV2 to TRBJ2-5; D is unclear. The germline gives CDR1 SNHLY, CDR2 FYNNEI. The CDR3 is 13 amino acids. Trimming stripped 4 bases from V and 4 bases from J, with 10 bases between. The CDR3: CASSGRPTETQYF. The DNA of the CDR3 is TGTGCCAGCAGTGGTCGACCCACAGAGACCCAGTACTTC.

The chain combines TRBV7-6 with TRBJ2-2, with D possibly matching TRBD2 (6 bases). The CDR3 spans 15 residues. V gave up 1 base and J gave up 7 bases, with 13 bases separating them. Germline loops: CDR1 SGHVS, CDR2 FNYEAQ. The CDR3 DNA sequence: TGTGCCAGCAGCTTAGGAGCGGCGGGGAGCGGGGAGCTGTTTTTT. Amino acid sequence: CASSLGAAGSGELFF.

The chain carries TRBV10-2 and TRBJ2-2; D is unresolved. The CDR3 length is 15 residues. V lost 8 bases and J lost 0, with 13 bases in between. Germline V gene lookup returns CDR1 WSHSY and CDR2 SAAADI. The DNA for the CDR3 is TGCGCCAGCGTCCCCGCCACACCGAACACCGGGGAGCTGTTTTTT. Its translation: CASVPATPNTGELFF.

V and J are TRBV11-2 and TRBJ2-7; 10 positions match TRBD2. With 3 bases clipped from V and 2 bases from J, the junction kept 4 bases outside the gene matches. The CDR3 consists of 15 residues. Germline V gene data show CDR1 as SGHAT and CDR2 as FQNNGV. The chain's CDR3 is CASSFRLAGTYEQYF. For the CDR3, the DNA is TGTGCCAGCAGCTTCCGACTAGCGGGTACCTACGAGCAGTACTTC.

V is TRBV11-2 and J is TRBJ2-7; possible D gene TRBD2, 6 bases. The length of the CDR3 is 15 residues. V was cut by 2 bases and J by 6 bases, with 17 bases left in between. Germline V gene lookup returns CDR1 SGHAT and CDR2 FQNNGV. CDR3 protein: CASSLIGGDSLEQYF. Written as DNA, the CDR3 is TGTGCCAGCAGCTTAATAGGCGGGGATAGTCTCGAGCAGTACTTC.

The rearrangement links TRBV5-1 to TRBJ1-1; 11 nucleotides match TRBD1. Trimming cost V 4 bases and J 5 bases; bases outside gene matches: 7. CDR3 length: 15 amino acids. The germline V gene encodes CDR1 SGHRS and CDR2 YFSETQ. CDR3 nucleotides: TGCGCCAGCAGCGGTACCGGGACAGGGGGAACTGAAGCTTTCTTT. This encodes CASSGTGTGGTEAFF.

This clone was counted once. J is TRBJ1-2 and V is TRBV30; 8 nucleotides align to TRBD1. V was pared by 5 bases and J by 8 bases, with 10 bases of the junction left unmatched. CDR3 length equals 13 residues. Germline V gives CDR1 GTSNPN, CDR2 SVGIG (reference sequence). As DNA, the CDR3 is TGTGCCTGGGGCTCAGGGGGCCACGGAGGCTACACCTTC. It encodes CAWGSGGHGGYTF.

The chain recombines TRBV15 with TRBJ1-2, with D hard to call. V lost 1 base and J 1 base, leaving 4 bases between the germline ends. Per germline, CDR1 LNHNV and CDR2 YYDKDF (reference sequence). This CDR3 has 13 residues. This chain's CDR3 is CATSRGGNYGYTF. The CDR3 DNA reads as TGTGCCACCAGCAGAGGTGGTAACTATGGCTACACCTTC. Filled out from reference TRBV15 and TRBJ1-2, the complete variable domain reads DAMVIQNPRYQVTQFGKPVTLSCSQTLNHNVMYWYQQKSSQAPKLLFHYYDKDFNNEADTPDNFQSRRPNTSFCFLDIRSPGLGDTAMYLCATSRGGNYGYTFGSGTRLTVV.

The chain uses TRBV11-1 and TRBJ2-7; 8 bases are a match to TRBD1. CDR3 length equals 14 residues. The J segment lost 2 bases and the V segment lost 5 bases, leaving 5 bases of the junction unmatched. The germline V gene encodes CDR1 SGHAT and CDR2 FQDESV (reference sequence). The CDR3 nucleotides read TGTGCCAGCAGCCAGAGACAGGGGCCCTACGAGCAGTACTTC. Protein: CASSQRQGPYEQYF. Combining the CDR3 with reference TRBV11-1 and TRBJ2-7 gives the whole variable domain EAEVAQSPRYKITEKSQAVAFWCDPISGHATLYWYRQILGQGPELLVQFQDESVVDDSQLPKDRFSAERLKGVDSTLKIQPAELGDSAMYLCASSQRQGPYEQYFGPGTRLTVT.

The chain joins TRBV5-6 to TRBJ2-1, with D perhaps TRBD2 (6 bases). The germline CDR1 and CDR2 sequences are SGHDT and YYEEEE. V lost 4 bases and J 7 bases, leaving 12 bases between the germline ends. CDR3 length: 13 amino acids. CDR3 coding DNA: TGTGCCAGCAGCCCTCCGACTAGGAATGAGCAGTTCTTC. Translated, it gives CASSPPTRNEQFF.

The rearrangement links TRBV29-1 to TRBJ1-2; D remains ambiguous. CDR3 length: 12 amino acids. Trimming shortened V by 3 bases and J by 4 bases, and 9 bases separated the two germline ends. CDR1 is SQVTM and CDR2 is ANQGSEA in the germline V gene. CDR3 loop: CSVEERAYGYTF. The CDR3 nucleotides are TGCAGCGTTGAGGAACGGGCCTATGGCTACACCTTC.

This clone was picked up a small number of times. The chain recombines TRBV2 with TRBJ1-1, with no clear D. The CDR3 consists of 13 residues. Germline V gene lookup returns CDR1 SNHLY and CDR2 FYNNEI. Trimming cost V 2 bases and J 7 bases, with 11 bases left between them. CDR3 in amino acids: CASSERGQGEAFF. As DNA, the CDR3 is TGTGCCAGCAGTGAAAGAGGGCAAGGTGAAGCTTTCTTT.

The V call is TRBV28, the J call TRBJ2-7; no definite D call. Trimming shortened V by 2 bases and J by 2 bases, and 7 bases separated the two germline ends. The CDR3 covers 13 residues. The germline gives CDR1 MDHEN, CDR2 SYDVKM. The CDR3 is CASSLDGPYEQYF. CDR3 coding DNA: TGTGCCAGCAGTTTAGACGGTCCCTACGAGCAGTACTTC. The whole variable domain, remainder taken from reference TRBV28 and TRBJ2-7, is DVKVTQSSRYLVKRTGEKVFLECVQDMDHENMFWYRQDPGLGLRLIYFSYDVKMKEKGDIPEGYSVSREKKERFSLILESASTNQTSMYLCASSLDGPYEQYFGPGTRLTVT.

The genes are TRBV7-2 and TRBJ2-7, with 10 bases identical to TRBD1. The trim removed 5 bases at V and 7 bases at J, leaving 8 bases unmatched. The V gene's germline CDR1 is SGHTA and CDR2 FQGNSA. The CDR3 extends over 14 amino acids. DNA of the CDR3: TGTGCCAGCAGCGAGAGACAGGGGGCAAGGGAGCAGTACTTC. The encoded protein is CASSERQGAREQYF.

This sequence joins TRBV5-1 and TRBJ1-2; TRBD1 is a possible D gene (5 bases). Germline V gene sequence: CDR1 SGHRS, CDR2 YFSETQ. Trimming pared 1 base from V and 7 bases from J, leaving 23 bases between. This CDR3 comprises 17 residues. The chain's CDR3 is CASSLSPGGALRRGYTF. The DNA for the CDR3 is TGCGCCAGCAGCTTGTCTCCCGGAGGGGCCCTTCGTCGTGGCTACACCTTC.

The chain joins TRBV30 to TRBJ2-2, with D perhaps matching TRBD1 (5 bases). Trimming removed 6 bases at V and 1 base at J, with 9 bases between. Germline lookup yields CDR1 GTSNPN and CDR2 SVGIG (reference sequence). CDR3 length equals 13 residues. This CDR3 reads CACRQGNTGELFF. The CDR3 DNA sequence: TGTGCCTGCCGTCAGGGGAACACCGGGGAGCTGTTTTTT.

This clone was detected a few times. The V gene is TRBV5-6, the J gene TRBJ2-3; 7 positions agree with TRBD2. V gave up 0 bases and J gave up 6 bases; unmatched junction bases: 1. The CDR3 is made up of 13 amino acids. Germline assignment: CDR1 SGHDT and CDR2 YYEEEE. This CDR3 reads CASSLGDYDTQYF. CDR3 nucleotide sequence: TGTGCCAGCAGCTTGGGGGACTACGATACGCAGTATTTT.